This section outlines one TCR beta chain sequence together with its context. The antigen is not known. The data are from a study of beta chain features in type 1 diabetes. The investigators reverse transcribed all of the isolated RNA, so they sequenced expressed TCRB transcripts. Libraries were prepared by immunoSEQ multiplex PCR; TCRdb keeps only in-frame clonotypes and omits some of them. The sample consists of some 290,000 clones, around 15% of them appearing once. General study points: In every one of the four CD4+ subsets, TCRB CDR3s were moderately but significantly shorter in Type 1 diabetes patients. Patients and controls would be equally affected if PCR favored shorter templates.

By way of CD45RO/CCR7/CD25/CD127/CD95/CD27, the CD4+ regulatory, stem cell-like memory, central memory and naive cells were sorted. The CDR3 has 15 amino acids. V dropped 4 bases and J dropped 2; count of bases not matched to a gene: 6. Germline V gives CDR1 SGDLS, CDR2 YYNGEE. The TCR originated in a young man with type 1 diabetes. The V gene is TRBV9, the J gene TRBJ2-7, with 10 bases lining up with TRBD1. Sequenced sample: naive CD4+ T cells from blood. CDR3 coding DNA: TGTGCCAGCAGCTTTTCGGACAGGGGGGCCTACGAGCAGTACTTC. Translation: CASSFSDRGAYEQYF.